The sample holds many counts of the clone carrying this TCR beta chain. Its antigen remains unidentified. This sample is drawn from a study of early T cells in non-severe SARS-CoV-2 infection. Overall study context: Bulk RNA isolated from unsorted whole blood underwent sequencing; chains were not paired.

Notes on the study in general: Matching results from VDJdb favored anti-spike CD8 responses, leaving private and CD4 specificities undetected.

Individual cDNA molecules were tagged with unique molecular identifiers. TCRdb analysed the 5' RACE reads with MiXCR anew, one entry per CDR3 protein. This sample yields around 30,000 distinct CDR3 sequences, of which around 6% are seen a single time; 10% to 15% belongs to the top ten. This CDR3 comprises 16 residues. Germline V gives CDR1 KGHSH, CDR2 LQKENI. Trimming removed 2 bases from V and 1 base from J; junction bases left unmatched: 7. Material: whole blood. This chain links TRBV18 with TRBJ1-1; 7 bases match TRBD1. The clonotype was recovered from an adult who was a healthcare worker with PCR-confirmed SARS-CoV-2 infection or an uninfected control (not recorded which). CDR3 sequence reads: CASSPKGAQRNTEAFF. CDR3 DNA: TGTGCCAGCTCACCAAAGGGGGCGCAACGGAACACTGAAGCTTTCTTT.